The entry below gives a single T cell receptor beta chain sequence along with its context. The data are from a study of blood T cell repertoires in COVID-19. Study information: Acute-phase and convalescent COVID-19 samples originated in the United States, Italy and Spain.

Trimming stripped 2 bases from V and 7 bases from J, with 12 bases between. This CDR3 contains 14 residues. Per the germline V gene, CDR1 is MNHEY and CDR2 is SVGAGI. The repertoire was sequenced with immunoSEQ multiplex PCR; TCRdb's copy has only in-frame clones and lacks some. The sample yields roughly 140,000 clones, about 81% seen once. This TCR was recovered from a woman of 80 years or more with acute or convalescent COVID-19. The J gene is TRBJ2-1, the V gene TRBV6-5; TRBD2 is a possible D gene (6 bases). Sequencing input: peripheral blood. Here the CDR3 DNA reads TGTGCCAGCAGTTACGCTAGCGCCGGGAATGAGCAGTTCTTC. Translating it yields CASSYASAGNEQFF.